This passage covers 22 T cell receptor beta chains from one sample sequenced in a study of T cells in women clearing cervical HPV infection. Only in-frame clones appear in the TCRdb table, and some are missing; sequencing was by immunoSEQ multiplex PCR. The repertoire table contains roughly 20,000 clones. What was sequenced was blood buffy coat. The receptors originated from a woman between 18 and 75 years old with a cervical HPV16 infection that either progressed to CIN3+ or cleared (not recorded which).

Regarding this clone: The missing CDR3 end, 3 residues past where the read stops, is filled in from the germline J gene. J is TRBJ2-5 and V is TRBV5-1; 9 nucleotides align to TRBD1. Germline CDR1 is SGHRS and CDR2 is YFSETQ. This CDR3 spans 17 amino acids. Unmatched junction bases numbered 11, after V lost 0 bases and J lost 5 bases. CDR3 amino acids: CASSLAAGTGLRETQYF. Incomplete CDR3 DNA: TGCGCCAGCAGCTTGGCTGCCGGGACAGGGTTGAGGGAGACC.

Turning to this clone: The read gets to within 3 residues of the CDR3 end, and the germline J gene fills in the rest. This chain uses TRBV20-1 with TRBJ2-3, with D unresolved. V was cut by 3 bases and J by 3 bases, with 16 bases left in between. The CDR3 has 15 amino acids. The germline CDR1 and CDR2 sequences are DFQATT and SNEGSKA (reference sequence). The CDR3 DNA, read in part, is TGCAGTGCTAGTTTAGCAGTGAAGCCTACAGATACG. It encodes CSASLAVKPTDT. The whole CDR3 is CSASLAVKPTDTQYF.

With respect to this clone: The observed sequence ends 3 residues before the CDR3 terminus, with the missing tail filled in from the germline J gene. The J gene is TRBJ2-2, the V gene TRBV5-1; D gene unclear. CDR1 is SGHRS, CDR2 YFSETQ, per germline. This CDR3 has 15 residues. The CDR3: CASSLEARGNSPLFF. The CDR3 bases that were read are TGCGCCAGCAGCTTGGAGGCCCGCGGTAATTCACCG.

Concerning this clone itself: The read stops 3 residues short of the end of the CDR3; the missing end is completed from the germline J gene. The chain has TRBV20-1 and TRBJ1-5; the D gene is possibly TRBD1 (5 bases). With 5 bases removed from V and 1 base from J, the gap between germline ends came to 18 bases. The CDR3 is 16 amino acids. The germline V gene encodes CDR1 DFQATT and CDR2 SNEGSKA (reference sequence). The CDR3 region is CSAVRPGYRSNQPQHF. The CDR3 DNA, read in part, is TGCAGTGCTGTACGTCCAGGGTATCGGAGCAATCAGCCC.

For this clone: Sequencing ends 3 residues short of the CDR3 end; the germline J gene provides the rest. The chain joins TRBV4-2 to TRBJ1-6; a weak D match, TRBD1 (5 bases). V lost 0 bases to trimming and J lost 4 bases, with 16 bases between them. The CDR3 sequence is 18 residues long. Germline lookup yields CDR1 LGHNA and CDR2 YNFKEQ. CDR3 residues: CASSQETMGRSYNSPLHF. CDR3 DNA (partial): TGTGCCAGCAGCCAAGAAACGATGGGGCGATCTTATAATTCACCC.

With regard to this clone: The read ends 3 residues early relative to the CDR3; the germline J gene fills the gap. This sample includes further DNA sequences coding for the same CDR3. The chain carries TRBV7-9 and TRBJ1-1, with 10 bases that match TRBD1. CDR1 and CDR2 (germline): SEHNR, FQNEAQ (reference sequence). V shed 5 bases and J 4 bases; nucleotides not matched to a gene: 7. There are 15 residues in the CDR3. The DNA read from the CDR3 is TGTGCCAGCAGCCGGGACAGGGGTGACGGCACTGAA. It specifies CASSRDRGDGTE. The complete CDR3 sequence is CASSRDRGDGTEAFF.

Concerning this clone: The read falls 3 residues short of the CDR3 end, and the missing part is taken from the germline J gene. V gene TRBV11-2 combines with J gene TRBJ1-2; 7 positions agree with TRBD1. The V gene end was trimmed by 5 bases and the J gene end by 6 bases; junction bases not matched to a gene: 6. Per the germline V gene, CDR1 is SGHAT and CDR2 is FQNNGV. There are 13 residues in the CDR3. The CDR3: CASSEGQLHGYTF. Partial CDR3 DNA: TGTGCCAGCAGCGAGGGACAGCTACATGGC.

The sequenced part of the CDR3 DNA is TGTGCCAGCAGCGAAACAGGGAGCTATTATGGC. Its protein is CASSETGSYYG. The CDR3 reads in full as CASSETGSYYGYTF. V is TRBV7-9 and J is TRBJ1-2; D may be TRBD1 (6 bases). The CDR3 end falls 3 residues outside the read, so it is completed with the germline J gene. From germline, CDR1 is SEHNR and CDR2 FQNEAQ (reference sequence). V was pared by 5 bases and J by 5 bases, with 15 bases between. The CDR3 is made up of 14 amino acids.

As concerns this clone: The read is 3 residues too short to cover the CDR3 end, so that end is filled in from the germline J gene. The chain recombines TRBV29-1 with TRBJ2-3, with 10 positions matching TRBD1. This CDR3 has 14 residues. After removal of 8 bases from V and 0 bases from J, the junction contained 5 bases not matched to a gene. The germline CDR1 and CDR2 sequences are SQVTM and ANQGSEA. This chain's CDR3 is CSLSTGGSTDTQYF. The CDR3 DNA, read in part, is TGCAGCCTCTCGACAGGGGGCAGCACAGATACG.

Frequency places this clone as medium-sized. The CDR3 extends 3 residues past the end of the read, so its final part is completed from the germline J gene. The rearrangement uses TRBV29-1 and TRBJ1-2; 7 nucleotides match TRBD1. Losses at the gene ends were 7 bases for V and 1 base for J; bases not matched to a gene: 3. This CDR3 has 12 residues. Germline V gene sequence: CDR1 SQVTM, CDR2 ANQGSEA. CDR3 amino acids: CSAQGDNYGYTF. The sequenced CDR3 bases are TGCAGCGCTCAGGGGGATAACTATGGC.

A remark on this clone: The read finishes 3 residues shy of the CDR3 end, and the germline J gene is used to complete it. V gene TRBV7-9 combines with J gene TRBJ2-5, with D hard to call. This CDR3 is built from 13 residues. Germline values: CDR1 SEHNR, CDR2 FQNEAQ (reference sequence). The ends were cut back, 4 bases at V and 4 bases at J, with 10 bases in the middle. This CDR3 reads CASSSSFGETQYF. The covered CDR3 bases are TGTGCCAGCAGCTCTTCATTCGGAGAGACC.

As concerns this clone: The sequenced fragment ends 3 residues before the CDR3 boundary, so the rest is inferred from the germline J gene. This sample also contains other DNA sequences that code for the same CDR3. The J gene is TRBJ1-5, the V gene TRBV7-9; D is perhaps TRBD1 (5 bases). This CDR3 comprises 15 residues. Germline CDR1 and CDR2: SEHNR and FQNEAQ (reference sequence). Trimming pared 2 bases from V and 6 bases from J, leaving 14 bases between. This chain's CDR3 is CASSLSSMGGQPQHF. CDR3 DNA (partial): TGTGCCAGCAGCTTATCCTCTATGGGGGGTCAGCCC. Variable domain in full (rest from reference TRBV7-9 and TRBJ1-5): DTGVSQNPRHKITKRGQNVTFRCDPISEHNRLYWYRQTLGQGPEFLTYFQNEAQLEKSRLLSDRFSAERPKGSFSTLEIQRTEQGDSAMYLCASSLSSMGGQPQHFGDGTRLSIL.

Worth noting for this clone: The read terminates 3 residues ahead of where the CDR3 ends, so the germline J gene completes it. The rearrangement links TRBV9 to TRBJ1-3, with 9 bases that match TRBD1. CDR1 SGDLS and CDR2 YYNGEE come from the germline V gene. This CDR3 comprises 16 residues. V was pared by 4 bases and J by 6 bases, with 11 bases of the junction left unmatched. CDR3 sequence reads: CASSQTGQGKANTIYF. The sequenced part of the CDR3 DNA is TGTGCCAGCAGCCAAACTGGACAGGGGAAAGCAAACACC.

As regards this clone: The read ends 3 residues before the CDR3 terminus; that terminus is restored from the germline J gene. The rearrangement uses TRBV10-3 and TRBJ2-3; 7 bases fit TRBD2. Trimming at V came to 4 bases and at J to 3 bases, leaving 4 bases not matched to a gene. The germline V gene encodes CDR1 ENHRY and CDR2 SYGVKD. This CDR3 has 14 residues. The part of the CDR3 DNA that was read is TGTGCCATCAGTGTGCTAGCGGAAACAGATACG. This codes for CAISVLAETDT. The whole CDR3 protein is CAISVLAETDTQYF.

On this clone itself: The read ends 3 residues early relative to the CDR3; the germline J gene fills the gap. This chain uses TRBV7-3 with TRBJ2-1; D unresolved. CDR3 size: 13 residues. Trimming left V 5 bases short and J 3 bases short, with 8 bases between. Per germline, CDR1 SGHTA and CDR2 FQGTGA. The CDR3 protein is CASSPSVYNEQFF. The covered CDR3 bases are TGTGCCAGCAGCCCATCGGTCTACAATGAG.

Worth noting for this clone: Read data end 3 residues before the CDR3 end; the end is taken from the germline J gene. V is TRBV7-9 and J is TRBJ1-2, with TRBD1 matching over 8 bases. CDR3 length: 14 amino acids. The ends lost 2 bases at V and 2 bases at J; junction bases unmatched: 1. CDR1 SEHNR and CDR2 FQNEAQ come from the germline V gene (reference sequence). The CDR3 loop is CASSLSGGNYGYTF. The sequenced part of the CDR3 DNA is TGTGCCAGCAGCTTATCAGGGGGCAACTATGGC.

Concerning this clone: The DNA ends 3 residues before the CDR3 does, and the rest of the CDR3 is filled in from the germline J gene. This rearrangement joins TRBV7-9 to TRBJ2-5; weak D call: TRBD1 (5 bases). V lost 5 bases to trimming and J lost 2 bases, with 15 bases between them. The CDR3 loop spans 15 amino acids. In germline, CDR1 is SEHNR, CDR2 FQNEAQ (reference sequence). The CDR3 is CASSVGPGLQETQYF. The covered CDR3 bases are TGTGCCAGCAGCGTAGGGCCAGGGCTTCAAGAGACC.

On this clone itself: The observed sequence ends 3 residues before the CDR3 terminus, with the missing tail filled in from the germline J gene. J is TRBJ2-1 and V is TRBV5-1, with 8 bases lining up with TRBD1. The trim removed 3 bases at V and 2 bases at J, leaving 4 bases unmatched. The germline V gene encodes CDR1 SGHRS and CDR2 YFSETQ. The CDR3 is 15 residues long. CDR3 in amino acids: CASSSGQGTYNEQFF. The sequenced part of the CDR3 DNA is TGCGCCAGCAGCTCAGGACAGGGAACCTACAATGAG.

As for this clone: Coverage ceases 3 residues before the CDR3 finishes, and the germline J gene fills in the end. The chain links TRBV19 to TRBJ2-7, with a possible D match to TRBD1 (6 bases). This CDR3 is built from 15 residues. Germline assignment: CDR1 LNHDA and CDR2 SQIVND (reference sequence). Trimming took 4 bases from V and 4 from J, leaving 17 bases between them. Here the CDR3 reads CASSKVLGTRYEQYF. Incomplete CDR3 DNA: TGTGCCAGTAGTAAAGTCCTTGGGACAAGATACGAG. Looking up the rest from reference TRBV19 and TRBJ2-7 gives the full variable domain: DGGITQSPKYLFRKEGQNVTLSCEQNLNHDAMYWYRQDPGQGLRLIYYSQIVNDFQKGDIAEGYSVSREKKESFPLTVTSAQKNPTAFYLCASSKVLGTRYEQYFGPGTRLTVT.

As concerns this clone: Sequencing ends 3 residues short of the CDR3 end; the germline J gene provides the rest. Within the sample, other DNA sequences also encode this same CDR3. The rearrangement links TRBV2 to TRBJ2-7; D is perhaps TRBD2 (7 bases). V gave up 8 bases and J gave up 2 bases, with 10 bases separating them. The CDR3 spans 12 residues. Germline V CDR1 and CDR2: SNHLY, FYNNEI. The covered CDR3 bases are TGTGCCAGCCGGGGGGCGGCCTACGAG. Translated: CASRGAAYE. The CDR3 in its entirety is CASRGAAYEQYF.

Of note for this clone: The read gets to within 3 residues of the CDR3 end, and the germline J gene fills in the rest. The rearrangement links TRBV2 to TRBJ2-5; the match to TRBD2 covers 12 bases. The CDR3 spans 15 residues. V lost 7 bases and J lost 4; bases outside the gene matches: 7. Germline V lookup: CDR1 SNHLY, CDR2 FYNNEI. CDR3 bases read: TGTGCCAGCACTCGGACTAGCGGGGTTGGAGAGACC. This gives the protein CASTRTSGVGET. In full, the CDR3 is CASTRTSGVGETQYF.

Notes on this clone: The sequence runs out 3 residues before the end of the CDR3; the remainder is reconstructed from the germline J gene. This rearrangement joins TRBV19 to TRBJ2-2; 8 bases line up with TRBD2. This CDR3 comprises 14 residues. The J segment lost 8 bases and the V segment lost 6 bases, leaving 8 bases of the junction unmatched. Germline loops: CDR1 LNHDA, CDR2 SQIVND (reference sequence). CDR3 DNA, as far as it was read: TGTGCCAGTAGGCAGGGGACTAGTAGGGGGGAG. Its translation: CASRQGTSRGE. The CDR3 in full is CASRQGTSRGELFF.